Detailed here is one T cell receptor beta chain. What it binds is unknown. A J-beta primer mix and a sample-barcoded 5' primer were used in a second PCR of about 6 to 12 cycles. TCRdb recomputed calls from the 5' RACE reads with MiXCR, one row per CDR3 protein. The table records 1.5 million to 2 million distinct CDR3 sequences, roughly 27% of them present only once. The sample belongs to a study of blood T cells in healthy people across ages. Germline assignment: CDR1 DFQATT and CDR2 SNEGSKA (reference sequence). The CDR3 sequence is 14 residues long. Donors gave roughly 10 milliliters of peripheral blood apiece. Per sample, no less than 5.5 micrograms of total RNA were extracted. Study-level findings and limits: Per-million-T-cell TCR beta diversity fell roughly linearly with age. Both naive CD4+ cell counts and diversity were greater in long-lived donors than in aged donors.

Sequenced sample: blood. The gene calls are TRBV20-1 and TRBJ2-4; TRBD1 agrees at 7 bases. The J call may be in error: the DNA end matches TRBJ2-7 better. This clonotype originated in a woman in her 30s in good health. The CDR3 nucleotides are TGCAGTGCTTTTAAGACAGGGTGGAAGGACGAGCAGTACTTC. It specifies CSAFKTGWKDEQYF.